This entry lists 20 T cell receptor beta chains sequenced from one sample in a study of T cell responses to AZD1222 COVID-19 vaccine. Only in-frame clones appear in the TCRdb table, and some are missing; sequencing was by immunoSEQ multiplex PCR. The table shows roughly 120,000 clones, with more than 75% occurring only once. The source material was peripheral blood, sampled on day 0 of AZD1222 vaccination. The receptors shown here come from an adult in good health.

This clone appeared once. The rearrangement links TRBV5-4 to TRBJ2-7, with TRBD2 matching 10 bases. Looked up from germline, CDR1 is SGHNT and CDR2 is YYREEE (reference sequence). J gave up 2 bases and V 7 bases, and 9 bases lay outside the gene matches. The CDR3 contains 15 residues. The chain's CDR3 is CASGKSGGGTYEQYF. DNA for the CDR3: TGTGCCAGCGGCAAGAGCGGGGGGGGGACCTACGAGCAGTACTTC.

The V and J genes are TRBV30 and TRBJ2-1; D unresolved. CDR1 is GTSNPN and CDR2 is SVGIG in the germline V gene (reference sequence). The CDR3 spans 14 residues. With 1 base removed from V and 4 bases from J, the gap between germline ends came to 11 bases. DNA of the CDR3: TGTGCCTGGAGTGCGTACACGACTTACAATGAGCAGTTCTTC. Residues: CAWSAYTTYNEQFF.

The sample holds a few counts of this clone. The genes are TRBV20-1 and TRBJ2-3, with 8 positions matching TRBD2. The CDR3 has 18 residues. Germline lookup yields CDR1 DFQATT and CDR2 SNEGSKA (reference sequence). Trimming at V came to 3 bases and at J to 0 bases, leaving 14 bases not matched to a gene. DNA for the CDR3: TGCAGTGCTAGTTCTCCCAGCGGGGGTGAACATAGCACAGATACGCAGTATTTT. Translation: CSASSPSGGEHSTDTQYF.

The chain employs TRBV5-8 and TRBJ1-3; D unclear. V was trimmed by 4 bases and J by 0 bases, leaving 11 bases between them. This CDR3 has 15 amino acids. Germline V gene data show CDR1 as SGHTS and CDR2 as YDEGEE. CDR3 loop: CASSPVHNSGNTIYF. CDR3 coding DNA: TGTGCCAGCAGCCCCGTCCACAACTCTGGAAACACCATATATTTT.

The chain recombines TRBV10-3 with TRBJ2-7; 14 bases align to TRBD2. The J segment lost 7 bases and the V segment lost 2 bases, leaving 4 bases of the junction unmatched. Germline loops: CDR1 ENHRY, CDR2 SYGVKD. The CDR3 spans 15 residues. The CDR3 here is CAISERTSGRQEQYF. CDR3 bases: TGTGCCATCAGTGAGCGGACTAGCGGGAGGCAAGAGCAGTACTTC.

The chain is built from TRBV27 and TRBJ1-5; maybe TRBD1 (6 bases). Germline-derived CDR1 and CDR2 are MNHEY and SMNVEV (reference sequence). V was pared by 7 bases and J by 3 bases, with 10 bases between. The CDR3 is 13 residues long. The CDR3 reads CASTGGPNQPQHF. The CDR3 DNA reads as TGTGCCAGCACCGGGGGGCCCAATCAGCCCCAGCATTTT.

The CDR3 DNA reads as TGTGCCAGCAGCAGCCGGACAGGGGGCCCTGAGGTGTACACCTTC. This encodes CASSSRTGGPEVYTF. The chain is built from TRBV7-9 and TRBJ1-2, with 11 nucleotides matching TRBD1. The CDR3 is 15 residues long. Germline-derived CDR1 and CDR2 are SEHNR and FQNEAQ (reference sequence). Trimming at V came to 5 bases and at J to 11 bases, leaving 13 bases not matched to a gene.

The chain joins TRBV6-2 or TRBV6-3 to TRBJ1-1; 8 positions match TRBD1. Per germline, CDR1 MNHEY and CDR2 SVGEGT. CDR3 length: 14 residues. After removal of 6 bases from V and 7 bases from J, the junction contained 10 bases not matched to a gene. The CDR3 region has the DNA TGTGCCAGCAGCTCCCTGGCAGGGGGCGGTGAAGCTTTCTTT. It encodes CASSSLAGGGEAFF.

This chain joins TRBV3-1 (or the pseudogene TRBV3-2) and TRBJ2-7; the match to TRBD1 covers 9 bases. After removal of 4 bases from V and 5 bases from J, the junction contained 9 bases not matched to a gene. Looked up from germline, CDR1 is LGHDT and CDR2 is YNNKEL (reference sequence). The CDR3 is 15 residues long. CDR3 nucleotide sequence: TGTGCCAGCAGCCGCGACCGGGACAGGGTTAACGAGCAGTACTTC. It yields the protein CASSRDRDRVNEQYF.

The rearrangement uses TRBV5-1 and TRBJ2-1, with TRBD1 identical over 7 bases. The J segment lost 0 bases and the V segment lost 0 bases, leaving 3 bases of the junction unmatched. The CDR3 loop spans 16 amino acids. Germline lookup yields CDR1 SGHRS and CDR2 YFSETQ. This CDR3 reads CASSLDSGGSYNEQFF. CDR3 DNA sequence: TGCGCCAGCAGCTTGGATTCAGGGGGCTCCTACAATGAGCAGTTCTTC.

The sample holds a few counts of this clone. The genes are TRBV9 and TRBJ1-3, with D unclear. V was clipped by 2 bases and J by 0 bases, with 6 bases between them. The CDR3 covers 14 residues. Per germline, CDR1 SGDLS and CDR2 YYNGEE. The CDR3 protein is CASSVDLSGNTIYF. For the CDR3, the DNA is TGTGCCAGCAGCGTTGACCTCTCTGGAAACACCATATATTTT.

This clone has more than one count but fewer than ten. The CDR3 DNA is TGTGCCAGCAGCCCGTACAGGAACACTGAAGCTTTCTTT. Translating gives CASSPYRNTEAFF. The rearrangement uses TRBV12-3 or TRBV12-4 and TRBJ1-1; no clear D. CDR3 length: 13 amino acids. V gave up 6 bases and J gave up 1 base, with 9 bases separating them.

V gene TRBV5-6 combines with J gene TRBJ2-7; no clear D gene. The CDR3 spans 14 residues. Germline CDR1 and CDR2: SGHDT and YYEEEE. V was shortened by 0 bases and J by 7 bases, with 14 bases between the two germline ends. The CDR3 nucleotides read TGTGCCAGCAGCTTGGGCCAGCCCGTCTATGAGCAGTACTTC. It is translated as CASSLGQPVYEQYF.

The CDR3 bases are TGCGCCAGCAGGGACAGCCGCTACGAGCAGTACTTC. Residues: CASRDSRYEQYF. The chain couples TRBV5-1 to TRBJ2-7; D possibly corresponds to TRBD1 (6 bases). In germline, CDR1 is SGHRS, CDR2 YFSETQ. The CDR3 has 12 residues. The germline V and J ends were trimmed by 5 bases and 3 bases, with 9 bases remaining between them.

The V and J genes are TRBV3-1 (or the pseudogene TRBV3-2) and TRBJ2-3; 11 positions agree with TRBD2. The trim removed 4 bases at V and 8 bases at J, leaving 8 bases unmatched. The CDR3 consists of 15 residues. Per germline, CDR1 LGHDT and CDR2 YNNKEL (reference sequence). The CDR3 sequence is CASSPSGGLLGTQYF. The DNA for the CDR3 is TGTGCCAGCAGCCCTAGCGGGGGGCTCCTAGGTACGCAGTATTTT.

The CDR3 loop reads CASSWGSGNTIYF. The CDR3, as DNA: TGCGCCAGCAGCTGGGGGTCGGGAAACACCATATATTTT. This chain joins TRBV5-1 and TRBJ1-3, with D possibly matching TRBD1 (5 bases). V was clipped by 3 bases and J by 4 bases, with 8 bases between them. Per germline, CDR1 SGHRS and CDR2 YFSETQ. This CDR3 spans 13 amino acids.

The J gene is TRBJ2-7, the V gene TRBV7-2, with D maybe TRBD2 (5 bases). Per the germline V gene, CDR1 is SGHTA and CDR2 is FQGNSA. Trimming pared 5 bases from V and 2 bases from J, leaving 13 bases between. The CDR3 has 14 amino acids. CDR3 DNA sequence: TGTGCCAGCAGCCCTTACAGCGGAACCTACGAGCAGTACTTC. Translated, it gives CASSPYSGTYEQYF.

V gene TRBV4-2 combines with J gene TRBJ1-6; D is perhaps TRBD1 (6 bases). CDR3 length: 17 amino acids. Trimming left V 1 base short and J 9 bases short, with 19 bases between. The V gene's germline CDR1 is LGHNA and CDR2 YNFKEQ. The CDR3 region is CASSQGGAGAMGSPLHF. For the CDR3, the DNA is TGTGCCAGCAGCCAAGGGGGGGCGGGGGCAATGGGTTCACCCCTCCACTTT.

The chain has TRBV7-9 and TRBJ1-1, with a possible D match to TRBD1 (5 bases). V was cut by 2 bases and J by 6 bases, with 10 bases left in between. This CDR3 is built from 13 residues. Germline CDR1 and CDR2: SEHNR and FQNEAQ (reference sequence). The CDR3 reads CASSLRRGSEAFF. DNA of the CDR3: TGTGCCAGCAGCTTAAGGAGGGGATCTGAAGCTTTCTTT. Supplemented by reference TRBV7-9 and TRBJ1-1, the full variable domain reads DTGVSQNPRHKITKRGQNVTFRCDPISEHNRLYWYRQTLGQGPEFLTYFQNEAQLEKSRLLSDRFSAERPKGSFSTLEIQRTEQGDSAMYLCASSLRRGSEAFFGQGTRLTVV.

V and J are TRBV28 and TRBJ1-1, with TRBD1 as a possible D gene (6 bases). V was trimmed by 7 bases and J by 2 bases, leaving 20 bases between them. There are 16 residues in the CDR3. Germline-derived CDR1 and CDR2 are MDHEN and SYDVKM. The CDR3: CASTASEGEANTEAFF. The CDR3 DNA is TGTGCCAGCACCGCTTCCGAGGGGGAAGCAAACACTGAAGCTTTCTTT.